This entry concerns a single T cell receptor (beta chain). The V gene's germline CDR1 is LNHDA and CDR2 SQIVND (reference sequence). Deletions cut 1 base from V and 3 bases from J, with 10 bases between. This CDR3 has 14 residues. The data are from a study of cytomegalovirus exposure and HLA in healthy donors. The PCR was carried out with 60 Vbeta primers and 13 Jbeta primers. Assay used: immunoSEQ multiplex PCR; TCRdb lists only in-frame clones, some missing. The repertoire table contains 95,000 to 150,000 clones. This receptor was taken from a man between 18 and 35 years old in good health and CMV-seronegative. The genes are TRBV19 and TRBJ2-7, with D possibly being TRBD1 (5 bases). The sample was PBMCs. CDR3 protein: CASSIGGSFYEQYF. CDR3 in DNA: TGTGCCAGTAGTATAGGGGGCAGTTTCTACGAGCAGTACTTC.